The clone carrying this TCR beta chain was detected a few times. The CDR3 is 15 amino acids. Per germline, CDR1 SNHLY and CDR2 FYNNEI. Trimming removed 6 bases from V and 1 base from J; junction bases left unmatched: 7. It was with previously described methods and listed TCR primers that bulk TCR libraries were made. TCRdb re-analysed the PCR reads in MiXCR, keeping a single row per CDR3 protein. This table has about 630,000 distinct CDR3 sequences, about 25% appearing once. Naive CD8 T cells were FACS-sorted by CD8+CD4-CCR7+CD45RA+ markers. This sample was taken from a study of molecular identifiers for immune sequencing clone quantification.

The material sequenced was naive CD8+ T cells from blood, with Jurkat cell RNA spiked in. Subset denoted: FACS-sorted CD8+CD4-CCR7+CD45RA+ naive T cells. This TCR came from a human donor in good health. Some libraries in this study had Jurkat cell RNA spiked in. The chain links TRBV2 to TRBJ2-3; 7 nucleotides agree with TRBD1. CDR3: CASRRQGSGTDTQYF. Written as DNA, the CDR3 is TGTGCCAGCAGAAGACAGGGTTCGGGCACAGATACGCAGTATTTT.